The following is a T cell receptor (beta chain) sequence with its context. What it binds is not known. The sample originates from a study of cytomegalovirus exposure and HLA in healthy donors. Study-level points and caveats: It was reportedly the case that the classifier diagnosed cytomegalovirus status with high specificity and sensitivity.

The PCR had 60 Vbeta and 13 Jbeta primers. Some clones are missing from TCRdb's copy, which holds only in-frame ones; the method was immunoSEQ multiplex PCR. The top ten hold approximately 3.9% of the sample, which has about 130,000 clones, under 85% seen once. V lost 1 base to trimming and J lost 6 bases; unmatched junction nucleotides: 7. CDR1 and CDR2 (germline): SGHRS, YFSETQ. The CDR3 totals 14 residues. The material sequenced was PBMCs. The receptor's source is a woman aged 45-65 years in good health and CMV-seropositive. The chain combines TRBV5-1 with TRBJ2-7; 7 nucleotides line up with TRBD2. The CDR3 coding sequence is TGCGCCAGCAGCTTGCGGGGGAGGGGATCCGAGCAGTACTTC. Translation: CASSLRGRGSEQYF.